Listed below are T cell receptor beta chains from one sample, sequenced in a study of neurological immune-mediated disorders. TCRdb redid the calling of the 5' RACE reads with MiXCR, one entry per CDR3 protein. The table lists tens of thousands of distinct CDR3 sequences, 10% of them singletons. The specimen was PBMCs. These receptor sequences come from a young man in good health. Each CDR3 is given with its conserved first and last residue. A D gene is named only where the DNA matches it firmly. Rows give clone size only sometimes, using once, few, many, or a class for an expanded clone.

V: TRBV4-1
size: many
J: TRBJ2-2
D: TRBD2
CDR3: CASSQEGRARNTGELFF
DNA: TGCGCCAGCAGCCAAGAAGGGAGGGCCAGGAACACCGGGGAGCTGTTTTTT

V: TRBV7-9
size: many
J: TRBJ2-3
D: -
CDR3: CASSTDTQYF
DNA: TGTGCCAGCAGCACAGATACGCAGTATTTT

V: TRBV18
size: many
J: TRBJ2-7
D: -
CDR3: CASSREQGTFYEQYF
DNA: TGTGCCAGCTCACGGGAACAAGGTACCTTCTACGAGCAGTACTTC

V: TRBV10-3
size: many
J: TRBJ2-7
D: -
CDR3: CAISESRDYEQYF
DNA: TGTGCCATCAGTGAGTCGAGGGACTACGAGCAGTACTTC

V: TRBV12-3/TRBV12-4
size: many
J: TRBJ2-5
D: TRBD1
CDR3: CASSLVGQGSETQYF
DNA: TGTGCCAGCAGTTTAGTCGGACAGGGGTCGGAGACCCAGTACTTC

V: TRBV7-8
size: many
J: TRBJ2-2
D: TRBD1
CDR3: CASTTGTGSTGELFF
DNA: TGTGCCAGCACAACCGGGACAGGGAGCACCGGGGAGCTGTTTTTT

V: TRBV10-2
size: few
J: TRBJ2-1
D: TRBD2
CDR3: CASSRARDYYNEQFF
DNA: TGCGCCAGCAGTAGAGCCCGGGACTACTACAATGAGCAGTTCTTC

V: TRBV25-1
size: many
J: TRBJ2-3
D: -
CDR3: CASSSLEPRDGATDTQYF
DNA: TGTGCCAGCAGTTCCCTCGAGCCCCGGGACGGAGCCACAGATACGCAGTATTTT

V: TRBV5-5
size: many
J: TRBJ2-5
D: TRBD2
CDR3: CASSLAGGPSVGETQYF
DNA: TGTGCCAGCAGCTTGGCGGGGGGGCCATCGGTGGGAGAGACCCAGTACTTC

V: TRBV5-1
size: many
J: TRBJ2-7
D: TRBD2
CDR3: CASSGIGRPSGGTYEQYF
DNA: TGCGCCAGCAGCGGGATTGGTAGACCTAGCGGGGGAACCTACGAGCAGTACTTC

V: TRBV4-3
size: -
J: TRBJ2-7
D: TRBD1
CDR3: CASSQEFADRAYEQYF
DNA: TGCGCCAGCAGCCAAGAATTTGCGGACAGGGCGTACGAGCAGTACTTC

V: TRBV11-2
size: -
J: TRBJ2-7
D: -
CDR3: CASSFGYAGSEQYF
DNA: TGTGCCAGCAGCTTCGGCTACGCAGGTTCCGAGCAGTACTTC

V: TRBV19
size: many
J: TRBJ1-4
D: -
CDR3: CASGPDNEKLFF
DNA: TGTGCCAGCGGCCCTGATAATGAAAAACTGTTTTTT